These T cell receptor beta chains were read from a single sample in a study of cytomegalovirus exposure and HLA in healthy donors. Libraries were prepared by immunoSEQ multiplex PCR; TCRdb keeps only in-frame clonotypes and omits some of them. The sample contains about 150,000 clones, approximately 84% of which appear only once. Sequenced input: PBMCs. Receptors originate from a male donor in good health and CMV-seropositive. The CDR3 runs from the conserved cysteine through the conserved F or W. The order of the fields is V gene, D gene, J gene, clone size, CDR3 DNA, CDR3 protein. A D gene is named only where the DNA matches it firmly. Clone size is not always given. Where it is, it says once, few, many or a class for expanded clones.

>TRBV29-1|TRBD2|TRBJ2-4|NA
TGCAGCGTTGAAGATAGGGCTAGCGGGAAGGGCAACATTCAGTACTTC
CSVEDRASGKGNIQYF
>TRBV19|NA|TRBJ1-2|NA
TGTGCCACCCATCTGGGAGGGTACTATGGCTACACCTTC
CATHLGGYYGYTF
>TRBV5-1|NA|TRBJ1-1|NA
TGCGCCAGCAGCTTGGTTGAGTTCGAAGCTTTCTTT
CASSLVEFEAFF
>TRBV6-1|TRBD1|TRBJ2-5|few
TGTGCAACGACCCAGACAGGGTACCAAGAGACCCAGTACTTC
CATTQTGYQETQYF
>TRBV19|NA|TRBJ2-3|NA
TGTGCCAGTACCAGGCAGGCTGGAGATACGCAGTATTTT
CASTRQAGDTQYF
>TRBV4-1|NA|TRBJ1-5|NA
TGCGCCAGCAGCCAAGGAGGAGTAAATCAGCCCCAGCATTTT
CASSQGGVNQPQHF
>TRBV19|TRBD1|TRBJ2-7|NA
TGTGCCAGTAGTATAGCCCGGGACAGGGCTTCCCACGAGCAGTACTTC
CASSIARDRASHEQYF
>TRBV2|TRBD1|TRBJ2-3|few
TGTGCCAGCAGTGGGACAGGGGGTCGAACAGATACGCAGTATTTT
CASSGTGGRTDTQYF
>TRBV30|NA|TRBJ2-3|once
TGTGCCTGGAGCGTGGCGGGGAGCACAGATACGCAGTATTTT
CAWSVAGSTDTQYF
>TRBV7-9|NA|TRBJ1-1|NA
TGTGCCAGCAGCCCCCCGACGGGGGACACTGAAGCTTTCTTT
CASSPPTGDTEAFF
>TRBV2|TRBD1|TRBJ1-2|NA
TGTGCCAGCAGCGGGACAGGACAAGAGGGCTATGGCTACACCTTC
CASSGTGQEGYGYTF
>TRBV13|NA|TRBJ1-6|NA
TGTGCCAGCAGTCGCTCGGGAACCGGTACGGCTGTGACTTCACCCCTCCACTTT
CASSRSGTGTAVTSPLHF
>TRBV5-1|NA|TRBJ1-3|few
TGCGCCAGCAGCTTGGCCGGGCAGGGCTTCTCTGGAAACACCATATATTTT
CASSLAGQGFSGNTIYF
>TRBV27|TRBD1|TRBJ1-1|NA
TGTGCCAGCAGTTTTGGACAGGGAAACACTGAAGCTTTCTTT
CASSFGQGNTEAFF
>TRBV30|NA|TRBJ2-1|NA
TGTGCCTCCCAGGCGAAAGCGGCATACAATGAGCAGTTCTTC
CASQAKAAYNEQFF
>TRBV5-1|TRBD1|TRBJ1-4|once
TGCGCCAGCAGCCATAACCGGGACAGGGCAGAAAAACTGTTTTTT
CASSHNRDRAEKLFF
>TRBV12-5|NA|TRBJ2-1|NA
TGTGCTAGTGGTGTGGGGGCCTTCAGCTCCTACAATGAGCAGTTCTTC
CASGVGAFSSYNEQFF
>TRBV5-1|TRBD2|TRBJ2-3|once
TGCGCCAGCAGCGGAGGAGCGGGAGAGGGCACAGATACGCAGTATTTT
CASSGGAGEGTDTQYF
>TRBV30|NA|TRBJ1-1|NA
TGTGCCTGGGGAGAAAGTACGGCTGAAGCTTTCTTT
CAWGESTAEAFF
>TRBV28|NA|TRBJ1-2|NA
TGTGCCAGCAGTTTAGAGATCTATGGCTACACCTTC
CASSLEIYGYTF
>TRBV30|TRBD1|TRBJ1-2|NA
TGTGCCTGGAGTTCTCGCCCCGGGACAGGGTGGGTCGGCTACACCTTC
CAWSSRPGTGWVGYTF
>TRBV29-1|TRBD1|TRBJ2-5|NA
TGCAGCGTGAGGACAGGGGGCAGCGAGACCCAGTACTTC
CSVRTGGSETQYF
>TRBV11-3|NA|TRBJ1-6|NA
TGTGCCAGCAGACGGAGGTTCACTTCACCCCTCCACTTT
CASRRRFTSPLHF
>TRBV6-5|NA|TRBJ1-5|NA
TGTGCCAGCAGTTACACGGCAGGGTTTAATCAGCCCCAGCATTTT
CASSYTAGFNQPQHF
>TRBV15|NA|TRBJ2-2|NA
TGTGCCACCAGCAGAGTGGCAACCGGGGAGCTGTTTTTT
CATSRVATGELFF
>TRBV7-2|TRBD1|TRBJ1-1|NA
TGTGCCAGCAGCTTGGTACAGGGGAGCACTGAAGCTTTCTTT
CASSLVQGSTEAFF
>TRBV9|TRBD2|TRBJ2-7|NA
TGTGCCAGCAGCGTATCGGGCGGGAGCTACGAGCAGTACTTC
CASSVSGGSYEQYF